The source of this T cell receptor (beta chain) is a study of cytomegalovirus exposure and HLA in healthy donors. Overall study results and limits: HLA alleles were associated with fewer than 20,000 TCR beta sequences in a later analysis at 0.05 false discovery rate. Presence/absence results assume similar sequencing depth per donor, which may not hold. Solely CMV serostatus was available to characterize immune exposure.

Germline values: CDR1 LNHDA, CDR2 SQIVND (reference sequence). The V end was cut by 3 bases, the J end by 3 bases, with 12 bases between. The CDR3 is 14 residues long. A remark on this clone: Its antigen is not known.

This PCR relied on a set of 60 Vbeta primers and 13 Jbeta primers. TCRdb's copy holds only in-frame clones and misses some; the assay was immunoSEQ multiplex PCR. The sample holds some 150,000 clones, approximately 67% seen once. The clonotype was recovered from a man between 40 and 49 years old in good health and CMV-seronegative. The sample comprised PBMCs. The chain carries TRBV19 and TRBJ2-7; tentative D call: TRBD1 (6 bases). The CDR3 spells CASSIAGAHYEQYF. CDR3 nucleotide sequence: TGTGCCAGTAGTATCGCAGGGGCCCACTACGAGCAGTACTTC.